This is a list of T cell receptor beta chains from one sample in a study of T cell changes during pregnancy in multiple sclerosis. TCRdb keeps only in-frame clones here, not all; method: immunoSEQ multiplex PCR. Seen here are nearly 40,000 clones, about 90% observed once, and the top ten hold less than 0.8%. Here the sequenced sample was CD4+ T cells from peripheral blood mononuclear cells, taken before pregnancy. Receptors originate from a female donor with multiple sclerosis, enrolled in a pregnancy study. Both conserved end residues are part of each CDR3. The D gene is left open where the match is weak. Where a row states a size, it is once, few, many or the class of an expanded clone; other rows omit it.

-,-,TRBV9,TRBJ2-5,14,TGTGCCAGCAGCCCCCGTAGCGGTGTCGAGACCCAGTACTTC,CASSPRSGVETQYF
TRBD2,once,TRBV19,TRBJ2-1,15,TGTGCCAGTAGCTACCCCCCCTCCCCGGGAGGGCTACAGTTCTTC,CASSYPPSPGGLQFF
-,-,TRBV10-3,TRBJ2-6,18,TGTGCCATCAGTGAGCGGGGTGGGTCCGTCTCTGGGGCCAACGTCCTGACTTTC,CAISERGGSVSGANVLTF
TRBD1,-,TRBV2,TRBJ2-1,15,TGTGCCAGCAGTGGAGGGACAGGATCCTACAATGAGCAGTTCTTC,CASSGGTGSYNEQFF
-,-,TRBV11-2,TRBJ1-1,18,TGTGCCAGCAGCTTTTATCGGGGGGGCAGTCTATTGAACACTGAAGCTTTCTTT,CASSFYRGGSLLNTEAFF
TRBD1,once,TRBV28,TRBJ1-5,15,TGTGCCAGCAGCCCTAGGACAGGGAACAATCAGCCCCAGCATTTT,CASSPRTGNNQPQHF
-,-,TRBV5-1,TRBJ1-2,11,TGCGCCAGCAGCCCCGGAGCTGGCTACACCTTC,CASSPGAGYTF
-,-,TRBV2,TRBJ1-2,14,TGTGCCAGCAGTCAGGATCAGGTCGTATATGGCTACACCTTC,CASSQDQVVYGYTF
TRBD1,-,TRBV7-2,TRBJ2-5,16,TGTGCCAGCAGCTCAATTGGGACAGGGATGGATGAGACCCAGTACTTC,CASSSIGTGMDETQYF
-,-,TRBV7-9,TRBJ2-1,15,TGTGCCAGCAGCTTAGCAAGGGGCGGCTACAATGAGCAGTTCTTC,CASSLARGGYNEQFF
TRBD2,once,TRBV6-1,TRBJ2-5,15,TGTGCCAGCAGTGGGAGAAGCGGGAGCTTGGCGACCCAGTACTTC,CASSGRSGSLATQYF
-,-,TRBV6-1,TRBJ2-1,10,TGTGCCAGCAGATCGGGAATTCCGTTCTTC,CASRSGIPFF
-,-,TRBV5-6,TRBJ2-5,11,TGTGCCAGCAGCTCGGGGGAGACCCAGTACTTC,CASSSGETQYF
-,-,TRBV9,TRBJ2-5,16,TGTGCCAGCAGCGTAGAGTCAGGTCTCCACCAAGAGACCCAGTACTTC,CASSVESGLHQETQYF
-,-,TRBV18,TRBJ2-3,15,TGTGCCAGCCTTCGGCGTGACATACGCACAGATACGCAGTATTTT,CASLRRDIRTDTQYF
TRBD2,-,TRBV9,TRBJ2-2,16,TGTGCCAGCAGCGTCTTGACTAGCGGGGGCACCGGGGAGCTGTTTTTT,CASSVLTSGGTGELFF
TRBD2,once,TRBV5-4,TRBJ2-2,15,TGTGCCAGCAGCTTGCCTAGCGGGAACACCGGGGAGCTGTTTTTT,CASSLPSGNTGELFF
-,-,TRBV2,TRBJ1-1,14,TGTGCCAGCAGGAGGGGACTTGAGCCCCGAGGGACTTTCTTT,CASRRGLEPRGTFF
TRBD1,-,TRBV15,TRBJ1-1,15,TGTGCCACCAGCAGAGCCGGGACAGGGACCACTGAAGCTTTCTTT,CATSRAGTGTTEAFF
TRBD1,-,TRBV28,TRBJ1-1,12,TGTGCCAGCAGTAAGACTACAGGGGTAGCTTTCTTT,CASSKTTGVAFF
TRBD2,-,TRBV27,TRBJ2-7,17,TGTGCCAGCAGTTCTATTGGGCCACTAGCGGGAGTGGGGGAGCAGTACTTC,CASSSIGPLAGVGEQYF
-,-,TRBV6-6,TRBJ2-2,16,TGTGCCAGCATAGGGGGATGGGGGAGGGCAACCGGGGAGCTGTTTTTT,CASIGGWGRATGELFF
-,few,TRBV19,TRBJ1-1,17,TGTGCCAGCTTAAACAGGGTACTTACTCGAATGAACACTGAAGCTTTCTTT,CASLNRVLTRMNTEAFF
-,-,TRBV5-1,TRBJ2-7,14,TGCGCCAGCAGCCAACTACAGGGTACCTACGAGCAGTACTTC,CASSQLQGTYEQYF
TRBD1,-,TRBV2,TRBJ1-1,15,TGTGCCAGCAGGCTGGTGGACAGGCTGAACACTGAAGCTTTCTTT,CASRLVDRLNTEAFF
TRBD2,-,TRBV9,TRBJ2-3,20,TGTGCCAGCAGCGTAGAGGTCCCGGGACTAGCGGGAGTTCCCGCAGATACGCAGTATTTT,CASSVEVPGLAGVPADTQYF